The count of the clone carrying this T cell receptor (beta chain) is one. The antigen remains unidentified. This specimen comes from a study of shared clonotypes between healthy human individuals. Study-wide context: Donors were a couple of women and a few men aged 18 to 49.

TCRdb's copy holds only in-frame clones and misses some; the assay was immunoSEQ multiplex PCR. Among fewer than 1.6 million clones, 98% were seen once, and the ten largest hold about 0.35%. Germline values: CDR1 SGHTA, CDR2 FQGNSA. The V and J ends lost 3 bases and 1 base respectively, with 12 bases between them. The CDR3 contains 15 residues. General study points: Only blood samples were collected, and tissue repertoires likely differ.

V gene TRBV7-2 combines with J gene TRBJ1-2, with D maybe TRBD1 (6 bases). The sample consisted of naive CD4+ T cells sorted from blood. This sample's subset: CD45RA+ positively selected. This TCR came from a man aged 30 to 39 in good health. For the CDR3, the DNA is TGTGCCAGCAGCTTCATCGGGGGGCGTAACTATGGCTACACCTTC. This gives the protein CASSFIGGRNYGYTF.